The 15 T cell receptor beta chains in this list originate from one sample, sequenced in a study of blood T cell repertoires in COVID-19. The method was immunoSEQ multiplex PCR; TCRdb's version includes in-frame clones alone and lacks a portion of them. The repertoire has about 220,000 clones, about 84% of them found once; the top ten carry about 13%. Sequences were obtained from peripheral blood. These TCRs come from a human donor in a cohort sampled during active COVID-19.

V usage is TRBV11-3 and J usage is TRBJ2-3; no reliable D call. Trimming pared 5 bases from V and 2 bases from J, leaving 11 bases between. CDR1 and CDR2 (germline): SGHNT, YENEEA. The CDR3 is 14 amino acids. This chain's CDR3 is CASSRDFYTDTQYF. The CDR3 DNA sequence: TGTGCCAGCAGCCGTGACTTTTACACAGATACGCAGTATTTT.

The V and J genes are TRBV5-5 and TRBJ1-2, with 9 bases matching TRBD1. The V segment lost 3 bases and the J segment 8 bases; nucleotides outside the gene matches: 5. This CDR3 is built from 13 residues. From germline, CDR1 is SGHKS and CDR2 YYEKEE (reference sequence). CDR3 DNA sequence: TGTGCCAGCAGCTCACAGGGGGCGCGAGGCTACACCTTC. The encoded protein is CASSSQGARGYTF.

The genes are TRBV28 and TRBJ2-1, with TRBD2 matching over 7 bases. The CDR3 consists of 16 residues. CDR1 is MDHEN, CDR2 SYDVKM, per germline. Losses at the gene ends were 5 bases for V and 6 bases for J; bases not matched to a gene: 13. The CDR3 loop reads CASSRPERGVANEQFF. The CDR3 DNA is TGTGCCAGCAGTCGTCCGGAACGGGGGGTGGCCAATGAGCAGTTCTTC.

This clone was picked up one time. The chain uses TRBV18 and TRBJ2-7; 9 bases map to TRBD2. CDR1 is KGHSH, CDR2 LQKENI, per germline. The CDR3 totals 16 residues. V shed 2 bases and J 0 bases; nucleotides not matched to a gene: 5. The CDR3 spells CASSPLAGASSYEQYF. The CDR3 DNA reads as TGTGCCAGCTCACCATTAGCGGGGGCTAGCTCCTACGAGCAGTACTTC.

This clone was counted only a few times. The chain links TRBV7-2 to TRBJ2-5, with 10 bases aligning to TRBD2. Looked up from germline, CDR1 is SGHTA and CDR2 is FQGNSA. V was clipped by 2 bases and J by 1 base; unmatched bases: 4. CDR3 length: 16 amino acids. The CDR3 is CASSLTLAGAQETQYF. In DNA form, the CDR3 reads TGTGCCAGCAGCTTAACCCTAGCGGGGGCCCAAGAGACCCAGTACTTC.

This chain joins TRBV7-9 and TRBJ1-1; 9 bases line up with TRBD1. The CDR3 is 17 amino acids. Germline assignment: CDR1 SEHNR and CDR2 FQNEAQ (reference sequence). Trimming took 7 bases from V and 4 from J; bases not matched to a gene: 16. The chain's CDR3 is CASTDQQAYRGRTEAFF. As DNA, the CDR3 is TGTGCCAGCACGGATCAACAGGCCTACAGGGGGCGCACTGAAGCTTTCTTT.

This clone was recorded only once. This chain connects TRBV3-1 (or the pseudogene TRBV3-2) to TRBJ1-1; no reliable D call. V gave up 1 base and J gave up 11 bases, with 11 bases separating them. Looked up from germline, CDR1 is LGHDT and CDR2 is YNNKEL (reference sequence). There are 12 residues in the CDR3. The CDR3 coding sequence is TGTGCCAGCAGCCAAGCGGAAGGAGGGGCTTTCTTT. Encoded protein: CASSQAEGGAFF.

The chain's CDR3 is CASSLAGAYNEQFF. In DNA form, the CDR3 reads TGTGCCAGCAGCTTAGCGGGGGCTTACAATGAGCAGTTCTTC. V usage is TRBV7-9 and J usage is TRBJ2-1, with D possibly being TRBD1 (6 bases). CDR3 length: 14 residues. V was trimmed by 0 bases and J by 4 bases, leaving 7 bases between them. CDR1 is SEHNR and CDR2 is FQNEAQ in the germline V gene (reference sequence).

The CDR3 sequence: CASSSSGQGSHEQYF. CDR3 coding DNA: TGTGCCAGCAGTTCCTCGGGACAGGGGAGCCACGAGCAGTACTTC. The genes are TRBV7-9 and TRBJ2-7; 10 nucleotides line up with TRBD1. Germline trimming cut 6 bases from V and 5 bases from J; bases unmatched to any gene: 10. Germline V gene lookup returns CDR1 SEHNR and CDR2 FQNEAQ (reference sequence). The CDR3 is 15 amino acids.

CDR3 in amino acids: CASSYREAGELFF. The CDR3 DNA reads as TGTGCCAGCAGCTACAGGGAAGCCGGGGAGCTGTTTTTT. V gene TRBV5-4 combines with J gene TRBJ2-2; weak D call: TRBD1 (6 bases). Germline V CDR1 and CDR2: SGHNT, YYREEE (reference sequence). V shed 3 bases and J shed 6 bases, with 9 bases lying between them. This CDR3 has 13 amino acids.

The genes are TRBV19 and TRBJ2-5; 8 bases align to TRBD1. V lost 2 bases to trimming and J lost 5 bases; unmatched junction nucleotides: 4. The V gene's germline CDR1 is LNHDA and CDR2 SQIVND (reference sequence). The CDR3 length is 14 residues. As DNA, the CDR3 is TGTGCCAGTAGTATACGGACAGGGAAGGAGACCCAGTACTTC. Translation: CASSIRTGKETQYF.

The chain combines TRBV27 with TRBJ1-1; unclear D gene. Trimming stripped 6 bases from V and 1 base from J, with 12 bases between. The V gene's germline CDR1 is MNHEY and CDR2 SMNVEV (reference sequence). The CDR3 spans 14 residues. The CDR3 here is CASSPLYWNTEAFF. CDR3 DNA sequence: TGTGCCAGCAGCCCGTTGTATTGGAACACTGAAGCTTTCTTT.

V and J are TRBV2 and TRBJ2-3; D is perhaps TRBD2 (6 bases). Germline assignment: CDR1 SNHLY and CDR2 FYNNEI. Trimming shortened V by 5 bases and J by 6 bases, and 18 bases separated the two germline ends. The CDR3 loop spans 15 amino acids. This CDR3 is CASSMASERRDTQYF. The CDR3 bases are TGTGCCAGCAGTATGGCTAGCGAGAGGAGGGATACGCAGTATTTT.

This rearrangement joins TRBV10-1 to TRBJ1-5, with D possibly matching TRBD1 (5 bases). CDR3 length equals 18 residues. Deletions cut 8 bases from V and 3 bases from J, with 26 bases between. CDR1 is WNHNN, CDR2 SYGVQD, per germline (reference sequence). CDR3 region: CASFVRALATLLNQPQHF. For the CDR3, the DNA is TGCGCCAGCTTCGTCAGGGCACTCGCGACACTTCTCAATCAGCCCCAGCATTTT.

The gene calls are TRBV5-1 and TRBJ2-1, with 8 nucleotides matching TRBD2. The ends lost 1 base at V and 4 bases at J; junction bases unmatched: 7. CDR3 length: 16 residues. Germline V gene lookup returns CDR1 SGHRS and CDR2 YFSETQ. The CDR3 region has the DNA TGCGCCAGCAGCTTGTCAGCGGGAGTGGGTTACAATGAGCAGTTCTTC. Its translation is CASSLSAGVGYNEQFF.